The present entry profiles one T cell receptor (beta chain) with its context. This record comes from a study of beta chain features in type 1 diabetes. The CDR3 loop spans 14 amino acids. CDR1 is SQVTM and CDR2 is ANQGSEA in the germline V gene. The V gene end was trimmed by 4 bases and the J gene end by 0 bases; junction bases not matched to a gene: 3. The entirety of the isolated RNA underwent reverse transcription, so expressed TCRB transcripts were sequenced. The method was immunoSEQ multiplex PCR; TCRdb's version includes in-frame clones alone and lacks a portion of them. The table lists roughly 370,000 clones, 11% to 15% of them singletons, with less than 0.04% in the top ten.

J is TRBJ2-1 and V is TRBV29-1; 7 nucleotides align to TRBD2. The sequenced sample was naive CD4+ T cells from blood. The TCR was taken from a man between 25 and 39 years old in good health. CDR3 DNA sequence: TGCAGCGTTGGCGGGGGTCTCTCCTACAATGAGCAGTTCTTC. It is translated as CSVGGGLSYNEQFF.